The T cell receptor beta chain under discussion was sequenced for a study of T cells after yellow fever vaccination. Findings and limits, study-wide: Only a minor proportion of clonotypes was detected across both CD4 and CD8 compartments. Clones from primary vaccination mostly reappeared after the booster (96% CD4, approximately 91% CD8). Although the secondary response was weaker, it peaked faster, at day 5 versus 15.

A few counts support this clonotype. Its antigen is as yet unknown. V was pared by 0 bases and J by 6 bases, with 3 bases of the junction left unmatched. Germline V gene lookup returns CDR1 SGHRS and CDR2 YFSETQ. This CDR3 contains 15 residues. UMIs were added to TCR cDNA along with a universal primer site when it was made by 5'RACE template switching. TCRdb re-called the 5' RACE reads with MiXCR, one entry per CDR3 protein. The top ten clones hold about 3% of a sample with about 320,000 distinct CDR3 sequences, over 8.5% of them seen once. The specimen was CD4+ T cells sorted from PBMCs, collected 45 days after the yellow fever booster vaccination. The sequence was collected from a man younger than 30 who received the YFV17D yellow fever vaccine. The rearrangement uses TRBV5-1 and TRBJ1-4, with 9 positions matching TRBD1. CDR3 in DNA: TGCGCCAGCAGCTTGGCTGGGACAGGGTATGAAAAACTGTTTTTT. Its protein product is CASSLAGTGYEKLFF.